This entry lists 29 T cell receptor beta chains sequenced from one sample in a study of spatial heterogeneity in lung cancer. In TCRdb, the 5' RACE reads were re-called with MiXCR into one record per CDR3 protein. Of around 27,000 distinct CDR3 sequences in the sample, less than 6.5% were seen once. Time point denoted: blood at routine non-recurrence follow-up after resection. The material was PBMCs, obtained at follow-up. Receptors were obtained from a female donor with early-stage non-small cell lung cancer.

This clonotype was detected ten times or more. V and J are TRBV5-4 and TRBJ2-7; 11 nucleotides agree with TRBD1. Germline V gene data show CDR1 as SGHNT and CDR2 as YYREEE (reference sequence). The V segment lost 3 bases and the J segment 4 bases; nucleotides outside the gene matches: 3. This CDR3 comprises 14 residues. The chain's CDR3 is CASSSGTGGYEQYF. The CDR3 DNA is TGTGCCAGCAGCTCCGGGACAGGGGGTTACGAGCAGTACTTC.

This clonotype was picked up many times. The chain uses TRBV11-3 and TRBJ2-5; possibly TRBD2 for D (5 bases). Looked up from germline, CDR1 is SGHNT and CDR2 is YENEEA. CDR3 length: 14 residues. V gave up 5 bases and J gave up 4 bases, with 14 bases separating them. For the CDR3, the DNA is TGTGCCAGCAGCCCGGAGGCCGGGGTAGAGACCCAGTACTTC. This gives the protein CASSPEAGVETQYF.

This clonotype was detected only a few times. J is TRBJ2-1 and V is TRBV19; TRBD2 matches 7 bases. Losses at the gene ends were 7 bases for V and 8 bases for J; bases not matched to a gene: 17. This CDR3 comprises 16 residues. Germline V lookup: CDR1 LNHDA, CDR2 SQIVND (reference sequence). CDR3 amino acids: CASTPPFGGRTDEQFF. The DNA of the CDR3 is TGTGCCAGTACCCCACCTTTCGGCGGGAGAACCGATGAGCAGTTCTTC. The variable domain in full, completed from reference TRBV19 and TRBJ2-1, reads DGGITQSPKYLFRKEGQNVTLSCEQNLNHDAMYWYRQDPGQGLRLIYYSQIVNDFQKGDIAEGYSVSREKKESFPLTVTSAQKNPTAFYLCASTPPFGGRTDEQFFGPGTRLTVL.

This clonotype showed up many times. A read error may account for a junction end that differs from germline. J is TRBJ2-1 and V is TRBV3-1; tentatively, D is TRBD2 (7 bases). The CDR3 is made up of 13 amino acids. Germline values: CDR1 LGHDT, CDR2 YNNKEL (reference sequence). Here the CDR3 reads CASCQGRGDEQFF. CDR3 nucleotide sequence: TGTGCCAGCTGCCAGGGGAGGGGCGATGAGCAGTTCTTC.

This clonotype has more than one count but fewer than ten. The V and J genes are TRBV27 and TRBJ2-1, with 11 bases lining up with TRBD1. J lost 8 bases, V lost 2 bases, and 5 bases had no gene match. This CDR3 contains 15 residues. Germline V gene data show CDR1 as MNHEY and CDR2 as SMNVEV (reference sequence). The CDR3 spells CASSLTWTGGDEQFF. The CDR3 bases are TGTGCCAGCAGTTTAACCTGGACAGGGGGCGATGAGCAGTTCTTC.

This clonotype was counted many times. This chain joins TRBV7-3 and TRBJ1-1; 9 bases fit TRBD1. V gave up 3 bases and J gave up 7 bases; unmatched junction bases: 3. CDR1 is SGHTA and CDR2 is FQGTGA in the germline V gene. The CDR3 extends over 13 amino acids. The CDR3 is CASSLDRGREAFF. In DNA, the CDR3 is TGTGCCAGCAGCTTGGACAGGGGCCGTGAAGCTTTCTTT.

This clonotype was picked up many times. J is TRBJ1-1 and V is TRBV5-1; D is perhaps TRBD1 (5 bases). Germline loops: CDR1 SGHRS, CDR2 YFSETQ. The CDR3 loop spans 13 amino acids. V gave up 7 bases and J gave up 1 base, with 11 bases separating them. CDR3 sequence (DNA): TGCGCCAGCGGGGACCCTCGGAACACTGAAGCTTTCTTT. Translating it yields CASGDPRNTEAFF. Full variable domain (rest looked up from reference TRBV5-1 and TRBJ1-1): KAGVTQTPRYLIKTRGQQVTLSCSPISGHRSVSWYQQTPGQGLQFLFEYFSETQRNKGNFPGRFSGRQFSNSRSEMNVSTLELGDSALYLCASGDPRNTEAFFGQGTRLTVV.

The rearrangement uses TRBV6-2 or TRBV6-3 and TRBJ1-1; D remains ambiguous. The V end was cut by 7 bases, the J end by 4 bases, with 16 bases between. The V gene's germline CDR1 is MNHEY and CDR2 SVGEGT. The CDR3 extends over 14 amino acids. The CDR3 DNA follows: TGTGCCAGCACCAAGGATGAAGGAGGCACTGAAGCTTTCTTT. Amino acid sequence: CASTKDEGGTEAFF.

This clonotype came up a few times. CDR3 in amino acids: CASTWGPNQPQHF. The CDR3 DNA reads as TGTGCCAGCACGTGGGGGCCCAATCAGCCCCAGCATTTT. The chain combines TRBV2 with TRBJ1-5; perhaps TRBD1 as D (6 bases). The germline CDR1 and CDR2 sequences are SNHLY and FYNNEI. This CDR3 is built from 13 residues. V dropped 7 bases and J dropped 3 bases, with 10 bases sitting between them.

This clonotype was seen ten or more times. The chain recombines TRBV20-1 with TRBJ2-1; D uncertain. There are 16 residues in the CDR3. Germline lookup yields CDR1 DFQATT and CDR2 SNEGSKA (reference sequence). Trimming left V 3 bases short and J 0 bases short, with 15 bases between. For the CDR3, the DNA is TGCAGTGCTAGCCCAAGAAGTTCCTTCTCCTACAATGAGCAGTTCTTC. It encodes CSASPRSSFSYNEQFF.

This clonotype turned up a few times. The CDR3 here is CASSHLGVTEQYF. Written as DNA, the CDR3 is TGTGCCAGCAGCCACCTAGGGGTTACCGAGCAGTACTTC. The chain links TRBV3-1 to TRBJ2-7; a weak D match, TRBD1 (5 bases). The CDR3 spans 13 residues. Deletions cut 3 bases from V and 6 bases from J, with 12 bases between. Germline-derived CDR1 and CDR2 are LGHDT and YNNKEL (reference sequence).

This clonotype has at least ten counts. The chain uses TRBV20-1 and TRBJ2-7, with D perhaps TRBD2 (5 bases). CDR1 and CDR2 (germline): DFQATT, SNEGSKA (reference sequence). Deletions cut 0 bases from V and 2 bases from J, with 14 bases between. This CDR3 spans 15 amino acids. The CDR3 sequence: CSARDVKRGTYEQYF. The DNA of the CDR3 is TGCAGTGCTAGAGATGTCAAGAGAGGGACCTACGAGCAGTACTTC.

This clonotype came up a few times. This chain joins TRBV5-1 and TRBJ2-2, with TRBD2 identical over 10 bases. This CDR3 region has 16 residues. The germline gives CDR1 SGHRS, CDR2 YFSETQ. The V segment lost 6 bases and the J segment 0 bases; nucleotides outside the gene matches: 5. In DNA, the CDR3 is TGCGCCAGCAATAGCGGGGGGCACGCGAACACCGGGGAGCTGTTTTTT. It codes for CASNSGGHANTGELFF.

This clonotype is medium-sized within its sample. The chain is built from TRBV4-1 and TRBJ2-7; D may correspond to TRBD1 or TRBD2 (5 bases each). V was cut by 4 bases and J by 0 bases, with 16 bases left in between. The CDR3 extends over 16 amino acids. Germline CDR1 MGHRA, CDR2 YSYEKL. The CDR3, as DNA: TGCGCCAGCAGCCCAGGACCGGGACCAAGCTCCTACGAGCAGTACTTC. Its translation: CASSPGPGPSSYEQYF.

This clonotype was counted ten times or more. The chain couples TRBV5-4 to TRBJ2-7, with TRBD1 identical over 7 bases. Per germline, CDR1 SGHNT and CDR2 YYREEE (reference sequence). J lost 1 base, V lost 3 bases, and 1 base had no gene match. This CDR3 has 13 amino acids. In DNA form, the CDR3 reads TGTGCCAGCAGCTGGGACAGATCCTACGAGCAGTACTTC. Protein: CASSWDRSYEQYF.

At least ten counts were recorded for this clonotype. The J gene is TRBJ1-2, the V gene TRBV20-1; the match to TRBD1 covers 8 bases. The CDR3 length is 15 residues. Trimming at V came to 1 base and at J to 5 bases, leaving 9 bases not matched to a gene. Germline V gives CDR1 DFQATT, CDR2 SNEGSKA (reference sequence). Here the CDR3 DNA reads TGCAGTGCTAGAGGCACAGGGGGAAGGTGGTATGGCTACACCTTC. This gives the protein CSARGTGGRWYGYTF.

By frequency in the sample, this clonotype is medium-sized. The V gene is TRBV11-2, the J gene TRBJ2-7, with 12 nucleotides matching TRBD2. The V and J ends lost 4 bases and 2 bases, in that order; junction bases with no gene match: 3. The CDR3 has 15 amino acids. Germline assignment: CDR1 SGHAT and CDR2 FQNNGV. CDR3 protein: CASSYASGGAYEQYF. As DNA, the CDR3 is TGTGCCAGCAGCTACGCTAGCGGGGGGGCCTACGAGCAGTACTTC. Looking up the rest from reference TRBV11-2 and TRBJ2-7 gives the full variable domain: EAGVAQSPRYKIIEKRQSVAFWCNPISGHATLYWYQQILGQGPKLLIQFQNNGVVDDSQLPKDRFSAERLKGVDSTLKIQPAKLEDSAVYLCASSYASGGAYEQYFGPGTRLTVT.

This clonotype was detected ten times or more. This chain links TRBV2 with TRBJ1-1; unclear D gene. The CDR3 contains 12 residues. Trimming shortened V by 3 bases and J by 4 bases, and 6 bases separated the two germline ends. The V gene's germline CDR1 is SNHLY and CDR2 FYNNEI. DNA of the CDR3: TGTGCCAGCAGTGATCGGGGCACTGAAGCTTTCTTT. Amino acids: CASSDRGTEAFF.

In this sample, this clonotype turned up many times. The chain uses TRBV19 and TRBJ1-4; 7 positions agree with TRBD1. CDR3 length: 13 amino acids. CDR1 and CDR2 (germline): LNHDA, SQIVND (reference sequence). V lost 7 bases, J lost 4 bases, and 3 bases stayed unmatched. The CDR3 DNA reads TGTGCCAGTACGGGACAGCTTAATGAAAAACTGTTTTTT. This codes for CASTGQLNEKLFF.

The rearrangement uses TRBV2 and TRBJ2-3, with 9 bases matching TRBD2. Per germline, CDR1 SNHLY and CDR2 FYNNEI. CDR3 length: 15 amino acids. Unmatched junction bases numbered 9, after V lost 7 bases and J lost 4 bases. The chain's CDR3 is CASTAAGGVADTQYF. The DNA for the CDR3 is TGTGCCAGCACGGCCGCGGGAGGGGTAGCAGATACGCAGTATTTT.

With regard to this clonotype: A much larger clone lies one base from this, so it may be a read error. The rearrangement joins TRBV28 to TRBJ1-2; 7 nucleotides align to TRBD1. Germline CDR1 reads MDHEN; CDR2 reads SYDVKM. The CDR3 spans 13 residues. V lost 2 bases to trimming and J lost 10 bases; unmatched junction nucleotides: 7. This CDR3 reads CASSLQGGNDYTF. The CDR3 DNA reads as TGTGCCAGCAGTTTACAGGGGGGCAATGACTACACCTTC.

The chain carries TRBV4-2 and TRBJ1-1; weak D call: TRBD1 (6 bases). The CDR3 contains 18 residues. Deletions cut 7 bases from V and 3 bases from J, with 27 bases between. Germline-derived CDR1 and CDR2 are LGHNA and YNFKEQ. The CDR3: CASNPTLQGIGSYTEAFF. CDR3 sequence (DNA): TGTGCCAGCAACCCCACCCTGCAGGGGATAGGCTCATACACTGAAGCTTTCTTT.

This clonotype was recorded many times. V usage is TRBV6-6 and J usage is TRBJ1-5, with D unclear. The CDR3 has 14 amino acids. Trimming removed 0 bases at V and 7 bases at J, with 10 bases between. CDR1 and CDR2 (germline): MNHNY, SVGAGI (reference sequence). CDR3 sequence: CASSYSSLEQPQHF. CDR3 bases: TGTGCCAGCAGTTACTCGAGCCTTGAACAGCCCCAGCATTTT.

In its sample, this clonotype was seen many times. This chain uses TRBV5-1 with TRBJ2-7, with D unclear. CDR3 length: 14 residues. Trimming took off 0 bases at V and 5 bases at J, with 12 bases between the two ends. Germline-derived CDR1 and CDR2 are SGHRS and YFSETQ. The CDR3 DNA follows: TGCGCCAGCAGCTTGGGGACGGCGGCCCACGAGCAGTACTTC. Translating it yields CASSLGTAAHEQYF.

The gene calls are TRBV20-1 and TRBJ2-7; 10 nucleotides match TRBD2. The V gene end was trimmed by 8 bases and the J gene end by 3 bases; junction bases not matched to a gene: 4. The CDR3 is made up of 12 amino acids. CDR1 DFQATT and CDR2 SNEGSKA come from the germline V gene (reference sequence). CDR3 bases: TGCAGTTTAGAGCGGGAGGGCTACGAGCAGTACTTC. Amino acids: CSLEREGYEQYF.

This clonotype appeared many times. The chain is built from TRBV7-2 and TRBJ1-4; D perhaps matches TRBD1 (6 bases). V lost 5 bases to trimming and J lost 7 bases, with 20 bases between them. The CDR3 loop spans 16 amino acids. The V gene's germline CDR1 is SGHTA and CDR2 FQGNSA. CDR3 amino acids: CASSPAGGATGEKLFF. CDR3 nucleotide sequence: TGTGCCAGCAGCCCCGCGGGGGGGGCCACTGGTGAAAAACTGTTTTTT.

In its sample, this clonotype was seen many times. The V gene is TRBV13, the J gene TRBJ2-1, with 12 bases that match TRBD2. CDR1 and CDR2 from the germline V gene are PRHDT and FYEKMQ (reference sequence). The CDR3 is 16 amino acids. V lost 5 bases to trimming and J lost 8 bases; unmatched junction nucleotides: 10. This CDR3 is CASSPPGLAGLDEQFF. The CDR3, as DNA: TGTGCCAGCAGCCCTCCCGGACTAGCGGGATTGGATGAGCAGTTCTTC.

In this sample, this clonotype turned up a few times. The chain is built from TRBV6-2 or TRBV6-3 and TRBJ2-7; 10 bases match TRBD2. The CDR3 runs 15 residues. Per germline, CDR1 MNHEY and CDR2 SVGEGT. Trimming at V came to 6 bases and at J to 3 bases, leaving 8 bases not matched to a gene. CDR3 sequence: CASRAEGLANYEQYF. The CDR3 DNA reads as TGTGCCAGCAGGGCGGAGGGACTAGCGAACTACGAGCAGTACTTC.

This clonotype was picked up many times. This rearrangement joins TRBV27 to TRBJ2-5, with D possibly being TRBD2 (6 bases). The CDR3 has 16 residues. The germline CDR1 and CDR2 sequences are MNHEY and SMNVEV (reference sequence). Trimming took off 0 bases at V and 2 bases at J, with 13 bases between the two ends. As DNA, the CDR3 is TGTGCCAGCAGTTTATCCCGACTAGTGGGTCAAGAGACCCAGTACTTC. It yields the protein CASSLSRLVGQETQYF.